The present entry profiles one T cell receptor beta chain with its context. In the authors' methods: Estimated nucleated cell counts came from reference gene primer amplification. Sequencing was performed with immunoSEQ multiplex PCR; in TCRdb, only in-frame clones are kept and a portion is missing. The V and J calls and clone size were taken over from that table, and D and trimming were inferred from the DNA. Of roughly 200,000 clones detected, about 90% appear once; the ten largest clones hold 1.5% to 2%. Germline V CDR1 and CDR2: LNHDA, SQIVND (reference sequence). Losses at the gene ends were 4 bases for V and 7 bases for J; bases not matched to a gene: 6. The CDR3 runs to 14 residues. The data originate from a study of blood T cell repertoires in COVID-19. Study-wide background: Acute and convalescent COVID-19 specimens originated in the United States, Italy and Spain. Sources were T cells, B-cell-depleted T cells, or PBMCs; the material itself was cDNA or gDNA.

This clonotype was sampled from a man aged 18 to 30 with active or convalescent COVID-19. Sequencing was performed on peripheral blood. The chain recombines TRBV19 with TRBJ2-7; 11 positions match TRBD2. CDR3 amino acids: CASSTSGGTGEQYF. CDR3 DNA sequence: TGTGCCAGTAGTACTAGCGGGGGGACGGGGGAGCAGTACTTC.